The clone carrying this T cell receptor beta chain was picked up a small number of times. No antigen is known for it. In germline, CDR1 is KGHSH, CDR2 LQKENI. The CDR3 sequence is 14 residues long. V lost 3 bases, J lost 5 bases, and 13 bases lay in between. The authors reverse transcribed all of the isolated RNA, so sequencing captured expressed TCRB transcripts. TCRdb keeps only in-frame clones here, not all; method: immunoSEQ multiplex PCR. The sample yields a few hundred thousand clones, about a tenth seen once. Staining for CD45RO/CCR7/CD25/CD127/CD95/CD27 allowed sorting of CD4+ naive, central memory, regulatory and stem cell-like memory cells. This sample was included in a study of beta chain features in type 1 diabetes. Looking at the study overall: All samples combined gave about 100 million sorted cells for examination.

Study-wide findings and caveats: In comparison with healthy donors, patients had naive, central memory and Treg TCRB repertoires that appeared more similar. The study found fewer insertions and more deletions at VDJ junctions in type 1 diabetes patients. TCRB CDR3s from Type 1 diabetes patients were moderately but significantly shorter in all four CD4+ subsets.

The sequence was obtained from a man aged 30 to 45 with type 1 diabetes. The sample was naive CD4+ T cells from blood. The V and J genes are TRBV18 and TRBJ1-2; D gene unclear. The CDR3 DNA reads TGTGCCAGCTCACCCGACGAGGAGCCATATGGCTACACCTTC. Protein product: CASSPDEEPYGYTF.